This TCR beta chain was retrieved from a study of post-analysis software for immune sequencing data. Points from the study as a whole: When patients were compared with controls, four to six TRBV segments were more frequent, TRBV5-6, TRBV5-1 and TRBV20-1 among them. People with multiple sclerosis had a significantly lower normalized Chao1 diversity than controls did. Same-batch samples co-clustered strongly by F measure.

Tagging with unique molecular identifiers was a feature of the TCR beta cDNA libraries. TCRdb reanalysed the PCR reads using MiXCR and keeps one entry per CDR3 protein. The sample includes about 680,000 distinct CDR3 sequences, roughly three fifths of them seen just once. Trimming cost V 0 bases and J 8 bases; bases outside gene matches: 4. The CDR3 consists of 14 residues. Germline CDR1 reads LGHDT; CDR2 reads YNNKEL (reference sequence). This clonotype has only a few counts. Antigen: not known. Sequencing was performed on blood. The J gene is TRBJ2-1, the V gene TRBV3-1, with 7 positions matching TRBD2. The TCR sequence derives from a girl aged 2 to 9 with multiple sclerosis. CDR3 nucleotide sequence: TGTGCCAGCAGCCAAGAGTGGGACTATCATGAGCAGTTCTTC. Encoded protein: CASSQEWDYHEQFF.